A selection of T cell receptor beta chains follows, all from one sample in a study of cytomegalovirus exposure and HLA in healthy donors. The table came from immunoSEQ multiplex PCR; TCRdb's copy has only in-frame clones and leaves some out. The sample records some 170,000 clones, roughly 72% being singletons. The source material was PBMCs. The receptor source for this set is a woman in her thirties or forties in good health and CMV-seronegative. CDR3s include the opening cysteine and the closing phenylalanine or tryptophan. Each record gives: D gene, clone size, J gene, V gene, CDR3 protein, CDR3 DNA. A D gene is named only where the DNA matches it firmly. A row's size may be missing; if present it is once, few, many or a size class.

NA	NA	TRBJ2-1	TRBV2	CASRQGPNNEQFF	TGTGCCAGCAGACAGGGTCCCAACAATGAGCAGTTCTTC
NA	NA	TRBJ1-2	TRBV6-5	CASRHNRDGYTF	TGTGCCAGCAGACACAACAGAGATGGCTACACCTTC
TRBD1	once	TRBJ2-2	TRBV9	CASSRDSLFEELFF	TGTGCCAGCAGTCGGGACAGTCTCTTTGAGGAGCTGTTTTTT
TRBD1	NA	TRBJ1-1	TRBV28	CASTSPDPGQMNTEAFF	TGTGCCAGCACCTCCCCCGACCCGGGACAGATGAACACTGAAGCTTTCTTT
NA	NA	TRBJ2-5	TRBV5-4	CASSPLRAGAQETQYF	TGTGCCAGCAGCCCCCTGAGGGCAGGGGCTCAAGAGACCCAGTACTTC
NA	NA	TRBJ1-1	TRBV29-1	CSVAQLDEAFF	TGCAGCGTTGCTCAACTAGATGAAGCTTTCTTT
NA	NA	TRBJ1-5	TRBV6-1	CASSDISGYQPQHF	TGTGCCAGCAGTGATATTTCAGGGTACCAGCCCCAGCATTTT
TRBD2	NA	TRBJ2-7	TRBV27	CASSSTSGVREQYF	TGTGCCAGCAGTTCGACTAGCGGTGTTCGCGAGCAGTACTTC
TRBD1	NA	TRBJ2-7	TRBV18	CASSQGTGAYEQYF	TGTGCCAGCTCACAAGGGACAGGTGCCTACGAGCAGTACTTC
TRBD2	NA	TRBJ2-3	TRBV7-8	CASSWTTGLPTDTQYF	TGTGCCAGCAGCTGGACAACGGGACTACCCACAGATACGCAGTATTTT
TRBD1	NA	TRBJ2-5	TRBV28	CASSPDRMRGETQYF	TGTGCCAGCAGCCCGGACAGGATGAGGGGAGAGACCCAGTACTTC
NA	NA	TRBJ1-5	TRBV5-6	CASSLGWGDQPQHF	TGTGCCAGCAGCTTGGGATGGGGGGATCAGCCCCAGCATTTT
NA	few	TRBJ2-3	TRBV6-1	CASTAGPSTDTQYF	TGTGCCAGCACGGCGGGGCCTAGCACAGATACGCAGTATTTT
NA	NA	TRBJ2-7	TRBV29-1	CSVVVLYEQYF	TGCAGCGTTGTAGTCCTCTACGAGCAGTACTTC
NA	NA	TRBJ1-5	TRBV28	CASSQQPPGNQPQHF	TGTGCCAGCAGTCAACAGCCTCCGGGCAATCAGCCCCAGCATTTT